This TCR beta chain was identified during a study of shared clonotypes between healthy human individuals. Donors were healthy HIV-negative adults without recently reported acute infections or vaccinations. Unsorted material relied on roughly 100 million PBMCs as the source of genomic DNA. Comment on this clone: The antigen is not known.

Roughly 280 ng DNA, approximately 30,000 T cell genomes, went into unsorted PBMC replicate PCRs. Profiled with immunoSEQ multiplex PCR; TCRdb holds only in-frame clones, not every one. This sample yields fewer than 550,000 clones, of which about three quarters are seen a single time; approximately 12% belongs to the top ten. Study findings and constraints: Researchers sampled blood only, noting tissue repertoires likely differ.

CDR1 and CDR2 from the germline V gene are SGHRS and YFSETQ. This CDR3 spans 12 amino acids. V was clipped by 5 bases and J by 9 bases, with 12 bases between them. This chain connects TRBV5-1 to TRBJ1-3; D call uncertain. What was sequenced was PBMCs. This receptor was taken from a woman in her 40s in good health. Some clones in this sample may be carry-over from other donors' samples. Here the CDR3 DNA reads TGCGCCAGCAGGGAAGGGAGAGGCACCATATATTTT. It encodes CASREGRGTIYF.